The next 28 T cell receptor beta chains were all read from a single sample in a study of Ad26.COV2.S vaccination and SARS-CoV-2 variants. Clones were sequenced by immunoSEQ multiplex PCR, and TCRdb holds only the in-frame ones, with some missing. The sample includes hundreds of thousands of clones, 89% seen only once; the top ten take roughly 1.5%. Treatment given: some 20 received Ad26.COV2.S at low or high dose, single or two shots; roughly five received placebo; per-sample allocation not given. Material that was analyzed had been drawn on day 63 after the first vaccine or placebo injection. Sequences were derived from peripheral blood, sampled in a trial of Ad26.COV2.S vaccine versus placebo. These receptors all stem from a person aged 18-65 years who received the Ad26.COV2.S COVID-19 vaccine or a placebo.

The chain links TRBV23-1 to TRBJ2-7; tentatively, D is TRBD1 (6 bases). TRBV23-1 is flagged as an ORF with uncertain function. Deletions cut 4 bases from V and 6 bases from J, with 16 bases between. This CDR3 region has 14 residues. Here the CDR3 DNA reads TGCGCCAGCAGTCCCCCCTGTAGGGGGTGCGAGCAGTACTTC. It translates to CASSPPCRGCEQYF.

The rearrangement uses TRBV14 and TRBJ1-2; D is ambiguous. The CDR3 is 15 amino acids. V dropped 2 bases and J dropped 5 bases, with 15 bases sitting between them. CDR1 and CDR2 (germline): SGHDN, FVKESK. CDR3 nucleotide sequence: TGTGCCAGCAGCCAACTAAGGACCGCTTCTTATGGCTACACCTTC. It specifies CASSQLRTASYGYTF.

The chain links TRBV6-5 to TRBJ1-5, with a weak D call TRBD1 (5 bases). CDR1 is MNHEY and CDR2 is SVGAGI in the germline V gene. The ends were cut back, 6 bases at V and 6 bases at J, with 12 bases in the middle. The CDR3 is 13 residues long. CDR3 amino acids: CASSDWGVQPQHF. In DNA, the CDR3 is TGTGCCAGCAGCGACTGGGGGGTTCAGCCCCAGCATTTT.

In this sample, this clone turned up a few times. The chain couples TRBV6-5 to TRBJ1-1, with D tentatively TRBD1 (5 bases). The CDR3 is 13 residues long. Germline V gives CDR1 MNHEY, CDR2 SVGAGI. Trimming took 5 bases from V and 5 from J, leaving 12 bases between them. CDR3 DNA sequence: TGTGCCAGCAGTCGTCACCGGGGGACTGAAGCTTTCTTT. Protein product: CASSRHRGTEAFF.

The chain's CDR3 is CASSDTDYGYTF. Written as DNA, the CDR3 is TGTGCCAGCAGTGATACTGACTATGGCTACACCTTC. The J gene is TRBJ1-2, the V gene TRBV2; D gene uncertain. Germline loops: CDR1 SNHLY, CDR2 FYNNEI. CDR3 length: 12 residues. Deletions cut 3 bases from V and 3 bases from J, with 5 bases between.

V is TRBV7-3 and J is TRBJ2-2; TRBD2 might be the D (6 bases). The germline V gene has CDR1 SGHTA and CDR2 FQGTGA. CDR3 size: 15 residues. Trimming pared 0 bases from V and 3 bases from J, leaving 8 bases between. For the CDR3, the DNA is TGTGCCAGCAGCTTAACGGGCGGGGACACCGGGGAGCTGTTTTTT. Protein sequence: CASSLTGGDTGELFF.

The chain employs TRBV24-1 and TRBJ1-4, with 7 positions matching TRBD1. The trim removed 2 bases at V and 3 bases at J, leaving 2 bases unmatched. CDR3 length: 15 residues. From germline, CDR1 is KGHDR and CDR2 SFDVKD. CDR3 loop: CATSDSGTANEKLFF. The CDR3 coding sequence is TGTGCCACCAGTGATTCCGGGACAGCTAATGAAAAACTGTTTTTT.

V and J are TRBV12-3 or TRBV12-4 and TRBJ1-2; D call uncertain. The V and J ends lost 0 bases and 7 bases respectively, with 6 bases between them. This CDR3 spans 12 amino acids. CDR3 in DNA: TGTGCCAGCAGTTTAGCGCGGGGTGGCTACACCTTC. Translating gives CASSLARGGYTF.

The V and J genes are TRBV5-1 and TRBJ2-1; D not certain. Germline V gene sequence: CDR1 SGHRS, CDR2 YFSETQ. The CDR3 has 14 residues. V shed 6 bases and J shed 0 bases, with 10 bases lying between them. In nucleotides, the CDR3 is TGCGCCAGCATCCAGCGCAGCTCCTACAATGAGCAGTTCTTC. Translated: CASIQRSSYNEQFF.

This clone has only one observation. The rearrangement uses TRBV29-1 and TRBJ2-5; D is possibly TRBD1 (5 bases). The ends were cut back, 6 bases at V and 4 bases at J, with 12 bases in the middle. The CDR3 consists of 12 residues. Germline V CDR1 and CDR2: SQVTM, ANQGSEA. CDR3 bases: TGCAGCGTGAGTAACAGGTCAGAGACCCAGTACTTC. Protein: CSVSNRSETQYF.

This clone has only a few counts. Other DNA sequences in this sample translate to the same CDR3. In DNA form, the CDR3 reads TGCAGTGCGGGAGGGGGCTACGAGCAGTACTTC. Translation gives CSAGGGYEQYF. This chain links TRBV20-1 with TRBJ2-7, with D perhaps matching TRBD2 (7 bases). Germline V gene lookup returns CDR1 DFQATT and CDR2 SNEGSKA (reference sequence). This CDR3 comprises 11 residues. V was pared by 6 bases and J by 3 bases, with 9 bases between.

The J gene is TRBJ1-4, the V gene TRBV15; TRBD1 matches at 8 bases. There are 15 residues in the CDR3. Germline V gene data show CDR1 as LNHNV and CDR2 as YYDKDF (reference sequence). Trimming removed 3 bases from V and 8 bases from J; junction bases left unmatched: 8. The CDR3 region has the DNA TGTGCCACCAGCAGGGACAGGGAGGCGGACGAAAAACTGTTTTTT. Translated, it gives CATSRDREADEKLFF.

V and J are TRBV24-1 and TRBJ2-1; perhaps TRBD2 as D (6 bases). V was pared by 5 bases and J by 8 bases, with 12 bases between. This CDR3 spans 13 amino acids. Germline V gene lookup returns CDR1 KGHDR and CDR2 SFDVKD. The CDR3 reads CATSVPTSYEQFF. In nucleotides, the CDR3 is TGTGCCACCAGTGTGCCCACTAGCTATGAGCAGTTCTTC.

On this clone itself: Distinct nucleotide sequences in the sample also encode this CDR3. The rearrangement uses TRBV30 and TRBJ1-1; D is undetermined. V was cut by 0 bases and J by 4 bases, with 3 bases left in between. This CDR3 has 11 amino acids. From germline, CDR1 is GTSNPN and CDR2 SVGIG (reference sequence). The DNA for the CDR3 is TGTGCCTGGAGTGTATCCACTGAAGCTTTCTTT. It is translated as CAWSVSTEAFF.

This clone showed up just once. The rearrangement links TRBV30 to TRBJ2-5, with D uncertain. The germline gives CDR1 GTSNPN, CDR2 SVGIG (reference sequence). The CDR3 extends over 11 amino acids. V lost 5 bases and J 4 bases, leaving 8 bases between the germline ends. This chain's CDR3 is CAWATGETQYF. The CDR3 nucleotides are TGTGCCTGGGCCACCGGAGAGACCCAGTACTTC.

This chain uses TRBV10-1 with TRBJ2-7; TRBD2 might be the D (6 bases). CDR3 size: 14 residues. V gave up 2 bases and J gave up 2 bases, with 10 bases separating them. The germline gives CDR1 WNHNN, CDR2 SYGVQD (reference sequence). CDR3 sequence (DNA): TGCGCCAGCAGTGAGGACGGGAGACCCTACGAGCAGTACTTC. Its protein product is CASSEDGRPYEQYF.

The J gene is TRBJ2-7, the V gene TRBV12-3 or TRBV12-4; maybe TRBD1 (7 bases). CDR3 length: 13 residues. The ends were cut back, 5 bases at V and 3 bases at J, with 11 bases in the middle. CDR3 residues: CASSGGTDYEQYF. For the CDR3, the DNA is TGTGCCAGCAGTGGAGGGACAGACTACGAGCAGTACTTC.

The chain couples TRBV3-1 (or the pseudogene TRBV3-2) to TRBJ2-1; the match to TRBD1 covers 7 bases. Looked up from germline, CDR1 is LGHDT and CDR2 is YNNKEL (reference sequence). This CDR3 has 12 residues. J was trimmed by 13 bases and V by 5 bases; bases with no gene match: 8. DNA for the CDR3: TGTGCCAGCAGCTTACCCGGGACAGCACAGTTCTTC. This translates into CASSLPGTAQFF.

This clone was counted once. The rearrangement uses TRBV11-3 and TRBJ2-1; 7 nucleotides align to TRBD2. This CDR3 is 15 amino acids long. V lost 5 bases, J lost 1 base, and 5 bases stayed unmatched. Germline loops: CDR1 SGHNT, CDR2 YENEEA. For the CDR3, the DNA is TGTGCCAGCAGCCCGGGACTATGGTCCTACAATGAGCAGTTCTTC. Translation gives CASSPGLWSYNEQFF.

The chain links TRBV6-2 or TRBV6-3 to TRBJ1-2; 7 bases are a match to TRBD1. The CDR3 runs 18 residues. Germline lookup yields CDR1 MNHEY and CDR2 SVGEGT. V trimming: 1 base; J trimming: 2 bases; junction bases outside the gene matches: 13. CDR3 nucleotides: TGTGCCAGCAGTTACTATAGACGCACCAGGGACAGAAACTATGGCTACACCTTC. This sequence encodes CASSYYRRTRDRNYGYTF.

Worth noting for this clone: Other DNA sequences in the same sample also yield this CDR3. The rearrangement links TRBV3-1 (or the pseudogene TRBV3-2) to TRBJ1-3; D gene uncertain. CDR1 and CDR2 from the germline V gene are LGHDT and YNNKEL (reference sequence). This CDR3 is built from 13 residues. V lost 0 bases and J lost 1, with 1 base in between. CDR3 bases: TGTGCCAGCAGCCAAGAGTCTGGAAACACCATATATTTT. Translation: CASSQESGNTIYF.

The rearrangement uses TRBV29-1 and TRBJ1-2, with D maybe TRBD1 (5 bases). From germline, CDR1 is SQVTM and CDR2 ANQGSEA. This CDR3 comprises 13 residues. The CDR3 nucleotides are TGCAGTGTTCAGTCGGGGGAGCTCTATGGCTACACCTTC. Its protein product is CSVQSGELYGYTF.

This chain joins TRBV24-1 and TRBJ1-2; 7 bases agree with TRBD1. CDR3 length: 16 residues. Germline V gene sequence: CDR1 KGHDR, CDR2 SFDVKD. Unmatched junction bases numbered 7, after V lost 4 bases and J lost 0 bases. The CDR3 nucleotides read TGTGCCACCAGTGAGCCACCGGGACAGACTAACTATGGCTACACCTTC. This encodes CATSEPPGQTNYGYTF.

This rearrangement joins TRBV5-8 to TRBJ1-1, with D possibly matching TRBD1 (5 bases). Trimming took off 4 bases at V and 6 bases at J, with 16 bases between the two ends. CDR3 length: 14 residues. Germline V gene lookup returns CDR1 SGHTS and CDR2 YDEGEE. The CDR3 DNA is TGTGCCAGCAGCCCGCCCCTCGGGGGGGCTGAAGCTTTCTTT. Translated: CASSPPLGGAEAFF. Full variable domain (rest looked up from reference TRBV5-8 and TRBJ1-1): EAGVTQSPTHLIKTRGQQATLRCSPISGHTSVYWYQQALGLGLQFLLWYDEGEERNRGNFPPRFSGRQFPNYSSELNVNALELEDSALYLCASSPPLGGAEAFFGQGTRLTVV.

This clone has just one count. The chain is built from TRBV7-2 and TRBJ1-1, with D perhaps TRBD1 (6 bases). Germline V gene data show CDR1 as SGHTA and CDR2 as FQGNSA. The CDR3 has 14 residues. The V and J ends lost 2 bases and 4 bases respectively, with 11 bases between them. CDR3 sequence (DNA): TGTGCCAGCAGCTTATCCGGGACACTCACTGAAGCTTTCTTT. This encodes CASSLSGTLTEAFF.

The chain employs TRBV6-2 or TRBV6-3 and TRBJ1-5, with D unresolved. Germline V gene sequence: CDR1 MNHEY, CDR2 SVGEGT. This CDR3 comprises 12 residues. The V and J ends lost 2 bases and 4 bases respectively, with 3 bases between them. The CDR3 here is CASSYINQPQHF. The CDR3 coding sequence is TGTGCCAGCAGTTACATTAATCAGCCCCAGCATTTT.

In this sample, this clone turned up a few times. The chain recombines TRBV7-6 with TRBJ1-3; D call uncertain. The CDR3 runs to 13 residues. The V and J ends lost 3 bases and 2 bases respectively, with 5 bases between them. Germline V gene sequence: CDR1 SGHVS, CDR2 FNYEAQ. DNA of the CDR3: TGTGCCAGCAGCTTTTCCGCTGGAAACACCATATATTTT. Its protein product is CASSFSAGNTIYF.

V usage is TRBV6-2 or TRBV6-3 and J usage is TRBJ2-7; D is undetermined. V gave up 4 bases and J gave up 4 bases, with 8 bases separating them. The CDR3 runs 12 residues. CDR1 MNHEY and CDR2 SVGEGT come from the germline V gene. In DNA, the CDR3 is TGTGCCAGCAGTTGGTTGGGATACGAGCAGTACTTC. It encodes CASSWLGYEQYF.